This is a list of T cell receptor beta chains from one sample in a study of blood T cell repertoires in COVID-19. Sequencing used immunoSEQ multiplex PCR; TCRdb keeps in-frame clones, though not all of them. The sample includes 100,000 to 150,000 clones, 88% of them seen just once. Sequenced input: peripheral blood. The receptors originated from a man aged 45 to 65 with acute or convalescent COVID-19. CDR3s include the opening cysteine and the closing phenylalanine or tryptophan. A D gene is named only where the DNA matches it firmly. Size is stated for part of the rows, as once, few or many counts, or as a class when the clone is expanded.

J gene,D gene,clone size,V gene,CDR3 length,CDR3 DNA,CDR3 protein
TRBJ2-2,TRBD1,.,TRBV2,16,TGTGCCAGCAGTCGCTCCTCTACAGGGGCGGGCGGGGAGCTGTTTTTT,CASSRSSTGAGGELFF
TRBJ1-2,.,.,TRBV2,14,TGTGCCAGCAGTGAACAGATCAATAACTATGGCTACACCTTC,CASSEQINNYGYTF
TRBJ1-1,TRBD1,.,TRBV5-8,17,TGTGCCACGAGGGACAGGGGGCCATACCGAATGAACACTGAAGCTTTCTTT,CATRDRGPYRMNTEAFF
TRBJ1-2,.,.,TRBV15,13,TGTGCCACCAGCAGAGGGCAGGTCCTCGGCTACACCTTC,CATSRGQVLGYTF
TRBJ2-3,TRBD2,.,TRBV5-1,17,TGCGCCAGCAGCTTGCTAGCGGGAGGAGGGGTGACAGATACGCAGTATTTT,CASSLLAGGGVTDTQYF
TRBJ2-3,.,.,TRBV7-2,16,TGTGCCAGCAGCTTAGCGATTGCAGGGGGCACAGATACGCAGTATTTT,CASSLAIAGGTDTQYF
TRBJ1-1,.,.,TRBV4-2,16,TGTGCCAGCAGCCAAGACGATACGGTAGTGGACACTGAAGCTTTCTTT,CASSQDDTVVDTEAFF
TRBJ1-3,.,.,TRBV7-9,15,TGTGCCAGCAGCTTTGGGCTTAACTCTGGAAACACCATATATTTT,CASSFGLNSGNTIYF
TRBJ2-2,TRBD2,.,TRBV4-2,18,TGTGCCAGCAGCCAAAGGACTAGCGGGGGGAAAAACACCGGGGAGCTGTTTTTT,CASSQRTSGGKNTGELFF
TRBJ2-1,.,.,TRBV27,16,TGTGCCAGCAGTCCCACGTACGGGAGCCGGTACAATGAGCAGTTCTTC,CASSPTYGSRYNEQFF
TRBJ1-1,.,.,TRBV20-1,11,TGCAGTGCTAGATCTGACACTGAAGCTTTCTTT,CSARSDTEAFF
TRBJ1-4,TRBD1,.,TRBV27,14,TGTGCCAGCAGTCCAGGGGGCGCAGGGGAAAAACTGTTTTTT,CASSPGGAGEKLFF
TRBJ1-2,TRBD1,once,TRBV6-1,14,TGTGCCAGCAGTGAAAGACAGGGGGCGAATGGCTACACCTTC,CASSERQGANGYTF
TRBJ1-1,TRBD1,.,TRBV12-3/TRBV12-4,13,TGTGCCAGCAGTTTCGGAGGGGGCGCCGAGGCTTTCTTT,CASSFGGGAEAFF
TRBJ1-2,.,.,TRBV5-1,16,TGCGCCAGCAAGTATGATTCCCTGGACAGAGCCTATGGCTACACCTTC,CASKYDSLDRAYGYTF
TRBJ1-4,TRBD1,.,TRBV29-1,16,TGCAGCGTCCGGGACAGGGCGGATGCTACTAATGAAAAACTGTTTTTT,CSVRDRADATNEKLFF
TRBJ1-2,.,.,TRBV7-3,15,TGTGCCAGCAGCCCGTCGGGACACAAAAGCTATGGCTACACCTTC,CASSPSGHKSYGYTF
TRBJ1-4,.,.,TRBV7-2,15,TGTGCCAGCAGCCTCACCGGGACAACTAATGAAAAACTGTTTTTT,CASSLTGTTNEKLFF
TRBJ1-5,.,.,TRBV4-2,15,TGTGCCAGCAGCCAAGACAGGTGGAGCAATCAGCCCCAGCATTTT,CASSQDRWSNQPQHF
TRBJ1-1,TRBD1,.,TRBV2,13,TGTGCCAGCTCCACAGGGGCCGGCACTGAAGCTTTCTTT,CASSTGAGTEAFF
TRBJ1-2,.,.,TRBV12-5,15,TGTGCTAGTGGTTTCCTGACAGAACTAAACTATGGCTACACCTTC,CASGFLTELNYGYTF
TRBJ2-7,TRBD2,.,TRBV11-2,15,TGTGCCAGCAGCTCGAGACTAGCGGGCTCCTACGAGCAGTACTTC,CASSSRLAGSYEQYF
TRBJ2-3,TRBD2,.,TRBV3-1/TRBV3-2,13,TGTGCCAGCAGTAATCGGGGGGCAGATACGCAGTATTTT,CASSNRGADTQYF
TRBJ1-3,.,.,TRBV28,14,TGTGCCAGCAGTTTACAAGGGACACCGAACACCATATATTTT,CASSLQGTPNTIYF
TRBJ2-7,.,.,TRBV5-1,15,TGCGCCAGCAGCTTGGCCTTCAGGGCAGGGGATGAGCAGTACTTC,CASSLAFRAGDEQYF
TRBJ2-7,TRBD1,.,TRBV6-6,14,TGTGCCAGCAGCTTGGGACAGGGCGGACACGAGCAGTACTTC,CASSLGQGGHEQYF
TRBJ2-1,TRBD1,.,TRBV7-2,16,TGTGCCAGCAGCTTAGCCCCCGGACAGGGGGGCAATGAGCAGTTCTTC,CASSLAPGQGGNEQFF
TRBJ2-5,.,once,TRBV5-1,15,TGCGCCAGCAGCTTCATGATCGGGACTCAAGAGACCCAGTACTTC,CASSFMIGTQETQYF
TRBJ2-1,TRBD2,.,TRBV9,15,TGTGCCAGCAGTTCAGCGGGAGAGACATACAATGAGCAGTTCTTC,CASSSAGETYNEQFF
TRBJ2-7,.,.,TRBV10-3,15,TGTGCCATCGGCGACCCCATCCTCCCAACGAGGGAGCAGTACTTC,CAIGDPILPTREQYF
TRBJ1-3,.,.,TRBV9,19,TGTGCCAGCAGCGTATCACCTCCCTCCATGTCGAGCTCTGGAAACACCATATATTTT,CASSVSPPSMSSSGNTIYF
TRBJ1-2,.,once,TRBV2,13,TGTGCCAGCAGTACCGGACAGAACTATGGCTACACCTTC,CASSTGQNYGYTF